Given below is one TCR beta chain in context. Measured with immunoSEQ multiplex PCR; TCRdb has only the in-frame clones, and not every one. The sample yields about 97,000 clones, around 80% seen once. This specimen comes from a study of blood T cell repertoires in COVID-19. Germline V gene data show CDR1 as SNHLY and CDR2 as FYNNEI. This CDR3 has 15 amino acids. V lost 5 bases, J lost 5 bases, and 18 bases lay in between. Specimen: peripheral blood. This sequence originates from a man aged 55-75 years with active or convalescent COVID-19. V usage is TRBV2 and J usage is TRBJ2-5; D gene unclear. Here the CDR3 reads CASSPEPKRMETQYF. The CDR3 coding sequence is TGTGCCAGCAGTCCTGAGCCTAAGCGTATGGAGACCCAGTACTTC.